This T cell receptor (beta chain) was found in a study of T cell repertoires in cytomegalovirus infection (dated by TCRdb to between 2017 and 2020). Notes on the research overall: Alongside well-studied HLA-B-restricted epitopes, the peptide stimulations were aimed at recently identified HLA-C-restricted CMV epitopes, whose presentation resists viral immunomodulation. Donor HLA type was relevant to the analysis, as public TCR beta signatures indicated carriage of CMV infection together with the matching HLA type. What the authors observed across the whole study: The ex vivo response was dominated by HLA-C-restricted CMV-specific TCR beta clonotypes, which also provided the single most frequent clonotype in two of eight donors. Cumulative frequency of public TCR beta family members discriminated carriers of CMV infection plus the relevant HLA type in this cohort and an independent approximately 350-donor cohort.

Sequencing used an Illumina HiSeq 1500. TCRdb applied fastp at Q25 and MiXCR to the public reads, then kept only in-frame beta chains. Rows matching on CDR3 protein sequence are summarized as one entry with the most common DNA and genes. The sample table holds around 750,000 distinct CDR3 sequences, of which approximately 29% were seen once. The ten largest clonotypes hold around an eighth of the sample. A word on this clonotype: Its antigen is not yet known. No base quality values were provided; no much bigger clone lies one nucleotide off.

The treatment or condition label, as the study defines it: in vitro stimulation with specific CMV peptide epitopes to enrich CMV-specific T cells. The CDR3 measures 15 amino acids from cysteine to phenylalanine. The only DNA kept is the CDR3, 45 bases in frame from the first base. Relative to germline, V is missing 3 bases and J is missing 0 bases, with 4 bases of the junction outside any gene match. The source of this sequence is a human donor in good health (CMV status not recorded). Some clones in this sample may be carry-over from other donors' samples. The chain is made from TRBV12-3 or TRBV12-4 and TRBJ1-1, and 7 junction bases match TRBD1. This sample comprised cultured CD8+ T cells from PBMCs, obtained from culture after CMV antigen stimulation. The CDR3 sequence is CASSFWTGMNTEAFF. The DNA sequence reads TGTGCCAGCAGTTTTTGGACAGGAATGAACACTGAAGCTTTCTTT.